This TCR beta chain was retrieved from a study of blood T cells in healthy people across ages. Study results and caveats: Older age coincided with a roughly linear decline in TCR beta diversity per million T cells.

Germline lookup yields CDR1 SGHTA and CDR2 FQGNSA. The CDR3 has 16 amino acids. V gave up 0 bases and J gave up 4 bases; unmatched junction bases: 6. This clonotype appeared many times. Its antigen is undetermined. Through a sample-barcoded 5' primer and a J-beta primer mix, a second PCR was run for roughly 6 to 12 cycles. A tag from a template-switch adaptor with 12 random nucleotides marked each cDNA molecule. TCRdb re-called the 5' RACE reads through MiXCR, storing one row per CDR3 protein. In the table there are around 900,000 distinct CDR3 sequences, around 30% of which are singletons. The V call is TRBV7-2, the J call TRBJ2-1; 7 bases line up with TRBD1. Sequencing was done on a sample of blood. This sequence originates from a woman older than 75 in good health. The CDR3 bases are TGTGCCAGCAGCTTAGCGTTGTCAGGGGGTTACAATGAGCAGTTCTTC. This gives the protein CASSLALSGGYNEQFF.